What follows are 10 T cell receptor beta chains derived from one specimen sequenced in a study of T cells after posttransplantation cyclophosphamide. Assay used: immunoSEQ multiplex PCR; TCRdb lists only in-frame clones, some missing. The sample carries some 53,000 clones, about 86% recorded once. The sample comprised PBMCs. These receptors all come from a man under 40 with a blood cancer, CMV-positive, and with a related stem cell donor.

This clone was observed a handful of times. V and J are TRBV5-1 and TRBJ1-5, with D possibly being TRBD1 (6 bases). V was clipped by 0 bases and J by 3 bases, with 10 bases between them. The CDR3 is made up of 15 amino acids. Germline assignment: CDR1 SGHRS and CDR2 YFSETQ. The DNA for the CDR3 is TGCGCCAGCAGCTTGGCAGGGGCCCCCAATCAGCCCCAGCATTTT. It yields the protein CASSLAGAPNQPQHF. Filled out from reference TRBV5-1 and TRBJ1-5, the complete variable domain reads KAGVTQTPRYLIKTRGQQVTLSCSPISGHRSVSWYQQTPGQGLQFLFEYFSETQRNKGNFPGRFSGRQFSNSRSEMNVSTLELGDSALYLCASSLAGAPNQPQHFGDGTRLSIL.

This clone was observed a few times. The J gene is TRBJ2-1, the V gene TRBV29-1; D remains unclear. In germline, CDR1 is SQVTM, CDR2 ANQGSEA. The CDR3 is 14 amino acids. The V and J ends lost 6 bases and 6 bases respectively, with 18 bases between them. CDR3 nucleotides: TGCAGCGTGTACAGTATTTCCCCGACCAATGAGCAGTTCTTC. It encodes CSVYSISPTNEQFF.

The J gene is TRBJ2-7, the V gene TRBV28; 11 bases line up with TRBD1. Trimming took 3 bases from V and 4 from J; bases not matched to a gene: 5. The CDR3 extends over 15 amino acids. Germline values: CDR1 MDHEN, CDR2 SYDVKM. The CDR3 is CASSFGQGAKYEQYF. CDR3 DNA sequence: TGTGCCAGCAGTTTCGGACAGGGGGCTAAGTACGAGCAGTACTTC.

This clone was seen only once. The rearrangement links TRBV11-2 to TRBJ2-7, with 8 bases lining up with TRBD1. CDR3 length: 15 residues. The V gene's germline CDR1 is SGHAT and CDR2 FQNNGV. V lost 5 bases and J lost 2; bases outside the gene matches: 8. The CDR3 is CASSLDPGQAYEQYF. CDR3 nucleotide sequence: TGTGCCAGCAGCCTCGACCCGGGACAGGCCTACGAGCAGTACTTC.

The V call is TRBV7-3, the J call TRBJ2-1; TRBD2 agrees at 7 bases. V was pared by 2 bases and J by 5 bases, with 3 bases of the junction left unmatched. CDR1 SGHTA and CDR2 FQGTGA come from the germline V gene. The CDR3 consists of 14 residues. CDR3 sequence reads: CASSLLGRDNEQFF. CDR3 nucleotide sequence: TGTGCCAGCAGCTTATTAGGGAGGGACAATGAGCAGTTCTTC. Together with reference TRBV7-3 and TRBJ2-1, the CDR3 gives the full variable domain: GAGVSQTPSNKVTEKGKYVELRCDPISGHTALYWYRQSLGQGPEFLIYFQGTGAADDSGLPNDRFFAVRPEGSVSTLKIQRTERGDSAVYLCASSLLGRDNEQFFGPGTRLTVL.

In its sample, this clone was seen a few times. V gene TRBV2 combines with J gene TRBJ2-1; a weak D match, TRBD1 (5 bases). Germline V gene data show CDR1 as SNHLY and CDR2 as FYNNEI. The CDR3 loop spans 12 amino acids. Trimming took off 10 bases at V and 7 bases at J, with 14 bases between the two ends. The CDR3 loop is CATKYHRNEQFF. The CDR3 bases are TGTGCCACAAAGTATCACAGGAATGAGCAGTTCTTC.

This rearrangement joins TRBV5-1 to TRBJ2-7, with 10 nucleotides matching TRBD2. This CDR3 spans 15 amino acids. Germline V gene lookup returns CDR1 SGHRS and CDR2 YFSETQ. V lost 5 bases and J lost 6; bases outside the gene matches: 11. The CDR3 nucleotides read TGCGCCAGCAGTCTAGCGGGAGTATGGGGCCTCGAGCAGTACTTC. Protein: CASSLAGVWGLEQYF.

This rearrangement joins TRBV29-1 to TRBJ2-7, with 9 bases identical to TRBD1. CDR3 length: 15 amino acids. J was trimmed by 3 bases and V by 5 bases; bases with no gene match: 11. Germline CDR1 is SQVTM and CDR2 is ANQGSEA. The CDR3 spells CSVPVDRGHGYEQYF. In DNA, the CDR3 is TGCAGCGTTCCAGTGGACAGGGGCCACGGCTACGAGCAGTACTTC.

The V gene is TRBV7-2, the J gene TRBJ2-3, with 7 bases lining up with TRBD2. The germline CDR1 and CDR2 sequences are SGHTA and FQGNSA. Trimming cost V 2 bases and J 4 bases; bases outside gene matches: 9. This CDR3 comprises 16 residues. The CDR3 DNA follows: TGTGCCAGCAGCTTAATGGGGGGGAGAGGCGCAGATACGCAGTATTTT. Protein: CASSLMGGRGADTQYF.

The chain couples TRBV5-4 to TRBJ2-7; 9 bases fit TRBD2. Germline CDR1 and CDR2: SGHNT and YYREEE (reference sequence). The CDR3 sequence is 16 residues long. V lost 0 bases and J lost 2; bases outside the gene matches: 6. CDR3 region: CASSLGPGGRAYEQYF. The CDR3 bases are TGTGCCAGCAGCTTGGGCCCTGGCGGGAGGGCCTACGAGCAGTACTTC.